The sequence of this T cell receptor (beta chain) was determined in a study of blood T cell repertoires in COVID-19 (dated by TCRdb to 2020 to 2021). Context from the whole study: The collaborator samples originated in the United States, Italy and Spain and spanned the acute and convalescent phases of COVID-19. The prospective study material was composed of cDNA or gDNA derived from T cells, B-cell-depleted T cells, or PBMCs. The dataset comprised deeply sampled blood TCRbeta repertoires from subjects exposed to, actively infected with, or recovered from COVID-19. The repertoires were released in a freely available public database intended as a resource for research on the immune response to SARS-CoV-2. Samples came from the ongoing ImmuneRACE study (first 160 participants) plus 1,254 subjects from 6 global collaborators. A de-identified subject ID, COVID-19 status, age in years and sex were almost always included in the sample metadata. Where available, HLA class I and class II types were obtained from metadata supplied by the sample provider rather than from assay-based typing. Broad study findings and their caveats: How much clinical and demographic metadata was included differed by source and by participant, and the metadata was provided uncurated.

The V end loses 1 base and the J end loses 8 bases, and a stretch of 6 bases separates them. Reading the germline V gene (reference sequence) gives CDR1 LGHDT and CDR2 YNNKEL. The CDR3 numbers 13 residues from cysteine through phenylalanine. Only the CDR3 portion is preserved as DNA: 39 bases, with reading frame beginning at the first base. TCRbeta CDR3 regions were amplified from genomic DNA by means of the immunoSEQ Assay, a bias-controlled multiplex PCR. The original methods were these. Nucleated cell counts per sample were estimated from amplification of reference gene primers within the assay. To quantify the absolute abundance of each unique TCRbeta CDR3 rearrangement, sequence reads were collapsed and filtered. For each sample, productive Simpson clonality was calculated as the square root of Simpson's diversity index across productive rearrangements. TCRdb carries this immuneACCESS record with in-frame sequences only. Its versions omit some clonotypes, under half of them owing to an unresolved V gene in the studies checked, with the rest unexplained. D and trimming were read from the DNA, whereas the V and J calls and clone size are those reported in that table. The sample data list 350,000 or so clones, and 88% of these were observed just once. The ten top clones hold 1.5% to 2% of the sample.

One collaborating source in Seattle enrolled patients while the patients were actively infected and followed the patients over time throughout the course of disease. Whole blood was collected in K2EDTA tubes by collaborating institutions according to the institutions' own protocols. For TCRbeta analysis, collaborators shipped samples in one of three forms: frozen whole blood, isolated PBMCs, or DNA extracted from either of those sample types. In its sample, this clone was seen a few times. There is no known antigen for this receptor. The input lacks base qualities; no much larger clone sits a single base away.

The chain is encoded by TRBV3-1 (or the pseudogene TRBV3-2) joined to TRBJ1-6, with the D gene too uncertain to name. The TCR comes from a woman under 40 with COVID-19, enrolled during active disease. The sample taken for sequencing was peripheral blood. The CDR3 protein sequence reads: CASSQGSDSPLHF. At the DNA level, the sequence is TGTGCCAGCAGCCAAGGGTCGGATTCACCCCTCCACTTT.